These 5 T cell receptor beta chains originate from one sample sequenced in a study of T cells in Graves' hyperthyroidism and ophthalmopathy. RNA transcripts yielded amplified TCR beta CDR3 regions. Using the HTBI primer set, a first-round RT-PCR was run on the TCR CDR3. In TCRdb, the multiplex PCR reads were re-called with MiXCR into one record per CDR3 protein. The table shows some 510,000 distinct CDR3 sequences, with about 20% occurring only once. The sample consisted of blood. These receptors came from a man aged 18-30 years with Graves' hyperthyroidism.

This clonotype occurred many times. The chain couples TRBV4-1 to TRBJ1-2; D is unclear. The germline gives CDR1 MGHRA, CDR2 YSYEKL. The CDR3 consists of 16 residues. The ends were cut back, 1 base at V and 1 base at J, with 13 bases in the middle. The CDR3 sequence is CASSQGRVLGNYGYTF. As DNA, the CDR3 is TGCGCCAGCAGCCAAGGAAGAGTCTTGGGTAACTATGGCTACACCTTC.

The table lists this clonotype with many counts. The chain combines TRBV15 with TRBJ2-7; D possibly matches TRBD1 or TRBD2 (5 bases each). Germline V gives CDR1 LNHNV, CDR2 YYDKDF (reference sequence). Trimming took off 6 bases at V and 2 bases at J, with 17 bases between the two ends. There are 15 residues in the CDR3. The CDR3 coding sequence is TGTGCCACCAGGTCTTACCCGGGACCGCCCTACGAGCAGTACTTC. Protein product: CATRSYPGPPYEQYF.

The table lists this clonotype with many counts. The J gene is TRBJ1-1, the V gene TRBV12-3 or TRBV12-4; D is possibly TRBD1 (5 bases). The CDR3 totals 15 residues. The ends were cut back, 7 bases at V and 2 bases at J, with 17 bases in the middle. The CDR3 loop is CASTPGGSRNTEAFF. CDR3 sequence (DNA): TGTGCCAGCACCCCGGGGGGGTCAAGAAACACTGAAGCTTTCTTT.

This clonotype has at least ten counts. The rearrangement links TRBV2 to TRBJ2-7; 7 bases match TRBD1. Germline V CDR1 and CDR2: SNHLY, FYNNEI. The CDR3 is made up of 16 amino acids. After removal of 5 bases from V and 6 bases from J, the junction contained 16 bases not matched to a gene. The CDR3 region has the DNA TGTGCCAGCAGTCCCCTCGGACAGGCCTTCAAGAGCGAGCAGTACTTC. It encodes CASSPLGQAFKSEQYF. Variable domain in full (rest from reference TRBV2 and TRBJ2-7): EPEVTQTPSHQVTQMGQEVILRCVPISNHLYFYWYRQILGQKVEFLVSFYNNEISEKSEIFDDQFSVERPDGSNFTLKIRSTKLEDSAMYFCASSPLGQAFKSEQYFGPGTRLTVT.

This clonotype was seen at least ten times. The CDR3 DNA is TGTGCCAGCAGCTTACGAGAGATCTATGGCTACACCTTC. Translated: CASSLREIYGYTF. This rearrangement joins TRBV11-2 to TRBJ1-2; D is unresolved. The CDR3 covers 13 residues. Germline V CDR1 and CDR2: SGHAT, FQNNGV. Trimming pared 2 bases from V and 4 bases from J, leaving 8 bases between.